This passage covers 14 T cell receptor beta chains from one sample sequenced in a study of T cells in Graves' hyperthyroidism and ophthalmopathy. TCR beta CDR3 sequences were amplified from RNA transcripts. The HTBI primer set was used in a first-round RT-PCR of the TCR CDR3. TCRdb re-derived calls from the multiplex PCR reads in MiXCR, one entry per CDR3 protein. This table has around 380,000 distinct CDR3 sequences, roughly 14% appearing once. Specimen: blood. These receptors originate from a man aged 30-40 years with Graves' hyperthyroidism that later progressed to Graves' ophthalmopathy.

The chain joins TRBV4-1 to TRBJ2-7; the match to TRBD2 covers 12 bases. The length of the CDR3 is 17 residues. The trim removed 1 base at V and 2 bases at J, leaving 6 bases unmatched. Germline assignment: CDR1 MGHRA and CDR2 YSYEKL. CDR3: CASSQVFGTSGPYEQYF. The CDR3 DNA reads as TGCGCCAGCAGCCAAGTCTTCGGGACTAGCGGGCCCTACGAGCAGTACTTC.

The V call is TRBV11-2, the J call TRBJ2-3; 9 nucleotides match TRBD2. CDR1 is SGHAT, CDR2 FQNNGV, per germline. The CDR3 totals 16 residues. Trimming took 5 bases from V and 0 from J; bases not matched to a gene: 6. In DNA, the CDR3 is TGTGCCAGCAGCCCGAAACTAGCGGGCAGCACAGATACGCAGTATTTT. Its protein is CASSPKLAGSTDTQYF.

This clonotype was picked up many times. The CDR3 loop reads CASSLENLHNEQFF. In DNA, the CDR3 is TGCGCCAGCAGCTTGGAAAACCTCCACAATGAGCAGTTCTTC. The chain employs TRBV5-1 and TRBJ2-1; D call uncertain. CDR3 size: 14 residues. Germline V gene sequence: CDR1 SGHRS, CDR2 YFSETQ. V lost 0 bases and J 5 bases, leaving 9 bases between the germline ends.

V and J are TRBV20-1 and TRBJ1-5; tentative D call: TRBD1 (5 bases). The CDR3 has 14 residues. V lost 7 bases, J lost 2 bases, and 15 bases lay in between. The germline V gene encodes CDR1 DFQATT and CDR2 SNEGSKA (reference sequence). In nucleotides, the CDR3 is TGCAGTGACCCGGGACTGCAAGGCAATCAGCCCCAGCATTTT. It translates to CSDPGLQGNQPQHF.

This clonotype showed up many times. The CDR3: CAWGQGPLNYGYTF. For the CDR3, the DNA is TGTGCCTGGGGACAGGGACCCCTCAACTATGGCTACACCTTC. V usage is TRBV30 and J usage is TRBJ1-2, with TRBD1 matching 8 bases. Germline assignment: CDR1 GTSNPN and CDR2 SVGIG (reference sequence). The CDR3 has 14 residues. With V trimmed by 5 bases and J by 2 bases, 7 bases remained unmatched.

This clonotype was seen ten or more times. This sequence joins TRBV12-3 or TRBV12-4 and TRBJ2-5; 10 bases are shared with TRBD1. This CDR3 region has 17 residues. V gave up 4 bases and J gave up 0 bases; unmatched junction bases: 8. CDR3 DNA sequence: TGTGCCAGCAGTTCCCTCCGGACAGGGGGATACCAAGAGACCCAGTACTTC. This encodes CASSSLRTGGYQETQYF.

To note about this clonotype: Possible read error: a much larger clone is one base away. V usage is TRBV7-9 and J usage is TRBJ1-4; maybe TRBD1 (6 bases). Germline CDR1 SEHNR, CDR2 FQNEAQ (reference sequence). Between the trimmed V and J ends, which lost 5 bases and 8 bases, there was a span of 18 bases. The CDR3 loop spans 15 amino acids. CDR3 DNA sequence: TGTGCCAGCAGCCCGGGGTTGGGGGCAGGAGAAAAACTGTTTTTT. It is translated as CASSPGLGAGEKLFF.

This clonotype was counted ten times or more. The chain uses TRBV27 and TRBJ2-7; a possible D gene is TRBD2 (5 bases). V was cut by 3 bases and J by 4 bases, with 10 bases left in between. The CDR3 extends over 13 amino acids. Germline CDR1 reads MNHEY; CDR2 reads SMNVEV (reference sequence). The CDR3 coding sequence is TGTGCCAGCAGTTTTCGGAGCGGTTACGAGCAGTACTTC. This translates into CASSFRSGYEQYF.

This clonotype has just a few counts. The chain is built from TRBV13 and TRBJ2-3; D is uncertain. Looked up from germline, CDR1 is PRHDT and CDR2 is FYEKMQ (reference sequence). Trimming removed 0 bases at V and 0 bases at J, with 10 bases between. CDR3 length: 16 amino acids. CDR3 sequence reads: CASSLGGYASTDTQYF. CDR3 coding DNA: TGTGCCAGCAGCTTAGGAGGGTACGCTAGCACAGATACGCAGTATTTT.

This clonotype has a count of ten or more. The chain employs TRBV20-1 and TRBJ2-3; D not resolved. Trimming shortened V by 4 bases and J by 5 bases, and 7 bases separated the two germline ends. CDR1 is DFQATT and CDR2 is SNEGSKA in the germline V gene (reference sequence). The CDR3 spans 11 residues. Here the CDR3 reads CSATDEDTQYF. The CDR3 region has the DNA TGCAGTGCTACGGACGAAGATACGCAGTATTTT.

The sample holds many counts of this clonotype. The rearrangement uses TRBV12-3 or TRBV12-4 and TRBJ1-2; D remains ambiguous. V was cut by 2 bases and J by 3 bases, with 10 bases left in between. The CDR3 has 14 residues. The CDR3 DNA reads as TGTGCCAGCAGTTTACTTCCGGGCGACTATGGCTACACCTTC. This encodes CASSLLPGDYGYTF.

This clonotype showed up just a few times. The chain combines TRBV4-1 with TRBJ2-1; D could derive from TRBD1 or TRBD2 (6 bases each). The CDR3 is 15 residues long. The V and J ends lost 1 base and 7 bases respectively, with 14 bases between them. CDR1 is MGHRA and CDR2 is YSYEKL in the germline V gene. The CDR3 region is CASSQVWGAGNEQFF. CDR3 nucleotides: TGCGCCAGCAGCCAAGTGTGGGGGGCTGGGAATGAGCAGTTCTTC.

This clonotype has at least ten counts. CDR3 residues: CATGPGQVFDEQYF. As DNA, the CDR3 is TGTGCCACCGGCCCGGGCCAGGTTTTTGACGAGCAGTACTTC. This rearrangement joins TRBV6-1 to TRBJ2-7; D remains ambiguous. CDR1 is MNHNS and CDR2 is SASEGT in the germline V gene. V gave up 10 bases and J gave up 5 bases, with 21 bases separating them. This CDR3 region has 14 residues.

This clonotype was detected many times. The chain joins TRBV11-1 to TRBJ2-1, with TRBD1 matching 7 bases. In germline, CDR1 is SGHAT, CDR2 FQDESV (reference sequence). J gave up 9 bases and V 5 bases, and 4 bases lay outside the gene matches. CDR3 length: 12 amino acids. The CDR3, as DNA: TGTGCCAGCAGCCGGGACAGAAGTGAGCAGTTCTTC. Its protein product is CASSRDRSEQFF.